The T cell receptor beta chain described here comes from a study of blood T cell repertoires in COVID-19. What the recovered Cohort 3 donors had was two negative PCRs, clearance, or symptom resolution. The V gene end was trimmed by 4 bases and the J gene end by 1 base; junction bases not matched to a gene: 9. CDR1 SGHRS and CDR2 YFSETQ come from the germline V gene. CDR3 size: 16 residues. In the original workflow: The assay estimated nucleated cells by amplifying reference gene primers. Sequencing used immunoSEQ multiplex PCR; TCRdb keeps in-frame clones, though not all of them. The D gene and trimming were derived from the DNA, and the V and J assignments and clone size from that table. The sample consists of a few hundred thousand clones, over 75% of them appearing once.

The source of this sequence is a woman in her 30s who had recovered from COVID-19. The chain joins TRBV5-1 to TRBJ1-1; the match to TRBD1 covers 8 bases. Sequenced sample: PBMCs or T cells enriched from blood (not recorded which). CDR3 sequence: CASSPAPDRANTEAFF. CDR3 sequence (DNA): TGCGCCAGCAGCCCCGCCCCGGACAGGGCGAACACTGAAGCTTTCTTT.